This TCR beta chain stems from a study of blood T cell repertoires in COVID-19. Study-level information: COVID-19 samples collected from the United States, Italy and Spain covered acute and convalescent phases.

Authors' methods: Estimation of nucleated cell counts relied on the amplification of reference gene primers. TCRdb keeps only in-frame clones here, not all; method: immunoSEQ multiplex PCR. That table is the source of V, J and clone size, and D and trimming were worked out from the DNA. The sample consists of around 280,000 clones, approximately 84% of them appearing once. This CDR3 contains 13 residues. The germline CDR1 and CDR2 sequences are MNHEY and SVGAGI. The V end lost 8 bases, the J end lost 4 bases, and 14 bases lay between the germline ends. The sequenced material came from peripheral blood. V is TRBV6-5 and J is TRBJ1-1, with D possibly matching TRBD1 (5 bases). The source of this sequence is a woman aged 30 to 39 who had recovered from COVID-19. Written as DNA, the CDR3 is TGTGCCAGCGGAGGGACCTTGAGCACTGAAGCTTTCTTT. Its protein is CASGGTLSTEAFF.